This record concerns one T cell receptor (beta chain) sequence. The record originates from a study of blood T cell repertoires in COVID-19. The CDR3 is made up of 15 amino acids. Deletions cut 7 bases from V and 2 bases from J, with 18 bases between. Germline CDR1 reads MDHEN; CDR2 reads SYDVKM. Generated by immunoSEQ multiplex PCR, the TCRdb table keeps only in-frame clones and is missing some. The table has 250,000 to 350,000 clones, around 89% seen once. The sequenced sample consisted of peripheral blood. The source of this sequence is a man aged 25 to 40 with acute or convalescent COVID-19. V gene TRBV28 combines with J gene TRBJ2-7, with D possibly TRBD2 on 5 matching bases. As DNA, the CDR3 is TGTGCCAGCATGGAACATAACGGGAATCCCTACGAGCAGTACTTC. This translates into CASMEHNGNPYEQYF.